This TCR beta chain was sequenced during a study of radiotherapy plus CTLA-4 blockade in lung cancer. About the study: Objective response was observed in around a sixth of patients, and disease control in roughly 31%.

CTLA-4 blockade with ipilimumab, together with focal radiation, was given to patients with chemo-refractory metastatic non-small-cell lung cancer. This clone was counted between two and nine times. Its specificity is not known. The repertoire was sequenced with immunoSEQ multiplex PCR; TCRdb's copy has only in-frame clones and lacks some. Altogether around 71,000 clones are present, 65% to 85% being singletons, with the ten largest covering roughly 15%. Study results and caveats: TCR clones of tumor origin grew in blood after radiotherapy plus ipilimumab. Reportedly, early blood T cell clone dynamics best predicted response, with interferon-beta.

The clonotype originates from a human donor with non-small cell lung cancer whose response to radiotherapy plus ipilimumab could not be evaluated. Some clones in this sample may be carry-over from other donors' samples. The starting material was peripheral blood, obtained from a patient treated with radiotherapy plus ipilimumab.

The CDR3 sequence is CASSPRRGAPQPQHF. CDR3 bases: TGTGCCAGCAGCCCCCGGAGGGGCGCACCCCAGCCCCAGCATTTT. The chain combines TRBV6-6 with TRBJ1-5; D is perhaps TRBD1 (5 bases). Germline values: CDR1 MNHNY, CDR2 SVGAGI (reference sequence). This CDR3 region has 15 residues. Trimming took 6 bases from V and 7 from J, leaving 19 bases between them.